The source of this TCR beta chain is a study of blood T cell repertoires in COVID-19. Study-level background: The origin of the acute and convalescent COVID-19 samples was the United States, Italy and Spain. From T cells, B-cell-depleted T cells, or PBMCs came the material, which was cDNA or gDNA.

In the authors' methods: Estimation of nucleated cell counts relied on the amplification of reference gene primers. Sequenced by immunoSEQ multiplex PCR; TCRdb stores in-frame clones only, minus some. V, J and clone size derive from that table, while D and trimming were established from the DNA sequence. Of some 150,000 clones in the sample, about four fifths were seen once. This CDR3 contains 12 residues. Trimming removed 4 bases at V and 8 bases at J, with 11 bases between. In germline, CDR1 is SGHVS, CDR2 FNYEAQ. This TCR came from a woman aged 55-69 years with acute or convalescent COVID-19. The sample comprised peripheral blood. The J gene is TRBJ1-2, the V gene TRBV7-6; tentative D call: TRBD1 (5 bases). CDR3 amino acids: CASSSSQGGYTF. As DNA, the CDR3 is TGTGCCAGCAGCTCAAGTCAGGGCGGCTACACCTTC.